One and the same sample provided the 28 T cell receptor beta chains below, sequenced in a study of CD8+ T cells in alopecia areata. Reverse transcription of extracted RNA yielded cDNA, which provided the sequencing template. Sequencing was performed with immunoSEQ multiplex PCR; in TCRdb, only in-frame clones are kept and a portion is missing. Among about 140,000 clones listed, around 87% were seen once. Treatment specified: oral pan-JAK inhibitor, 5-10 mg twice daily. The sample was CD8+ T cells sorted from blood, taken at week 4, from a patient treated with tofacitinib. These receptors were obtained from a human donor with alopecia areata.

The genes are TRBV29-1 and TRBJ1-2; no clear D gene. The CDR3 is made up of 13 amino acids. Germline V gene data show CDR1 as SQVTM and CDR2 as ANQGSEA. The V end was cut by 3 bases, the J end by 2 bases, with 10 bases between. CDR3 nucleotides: TGCAGCGTTGAGGGTCCGGCGAACTATGGCTACACCTTC. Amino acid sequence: CSVEGPANYGYTF.

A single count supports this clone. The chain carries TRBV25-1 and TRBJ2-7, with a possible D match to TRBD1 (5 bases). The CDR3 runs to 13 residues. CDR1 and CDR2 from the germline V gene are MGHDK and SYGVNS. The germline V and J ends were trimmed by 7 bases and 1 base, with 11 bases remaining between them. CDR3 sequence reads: CASTGPESYEQYF. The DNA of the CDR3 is TGTGCCAGCACAGGGCCCGAATCCTACGAGCAGTACTTC.

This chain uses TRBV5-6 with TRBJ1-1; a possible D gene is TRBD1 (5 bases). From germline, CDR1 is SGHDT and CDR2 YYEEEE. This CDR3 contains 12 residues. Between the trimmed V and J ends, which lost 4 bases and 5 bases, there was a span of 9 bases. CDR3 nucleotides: TGTGCCAGCAGCGCGACAGTGACTGAAGCTTTCTTT. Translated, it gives CASSATVTEAFF.

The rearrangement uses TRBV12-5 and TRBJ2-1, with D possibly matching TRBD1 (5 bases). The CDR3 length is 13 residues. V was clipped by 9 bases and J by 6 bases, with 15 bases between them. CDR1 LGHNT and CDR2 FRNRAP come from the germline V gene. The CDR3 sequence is CASQGSPLNEQFF. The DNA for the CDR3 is TGTGCTAGCCAGGGTTCCCCGCTCAATGAGCAGTTCTTC.

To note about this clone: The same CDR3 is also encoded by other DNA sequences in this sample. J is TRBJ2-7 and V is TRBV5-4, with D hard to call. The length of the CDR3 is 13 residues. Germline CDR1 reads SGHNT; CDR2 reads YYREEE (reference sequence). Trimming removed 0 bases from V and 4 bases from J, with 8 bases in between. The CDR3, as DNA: TGTGCCAGCAGCTTGGGACCCACGTACGAGCAGTACTTC. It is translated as CASSLGPTYEQYF.

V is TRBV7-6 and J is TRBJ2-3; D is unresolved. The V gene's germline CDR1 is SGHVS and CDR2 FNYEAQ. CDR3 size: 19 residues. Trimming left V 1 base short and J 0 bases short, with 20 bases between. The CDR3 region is CASSLDPRLSALSTDTQYF. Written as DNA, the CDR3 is TGTGCCAGCAGCTTAGACCCAAGACTCAGTGCACTTAGCACAGATACGCAGTATTTT.

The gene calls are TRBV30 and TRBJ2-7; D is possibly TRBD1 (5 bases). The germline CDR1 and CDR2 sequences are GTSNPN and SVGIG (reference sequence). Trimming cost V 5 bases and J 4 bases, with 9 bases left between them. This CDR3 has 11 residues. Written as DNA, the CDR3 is TGTGCCTGGGCCCAGGGATACGAGCAGTACTTC. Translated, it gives CAWAQGYEQYF.

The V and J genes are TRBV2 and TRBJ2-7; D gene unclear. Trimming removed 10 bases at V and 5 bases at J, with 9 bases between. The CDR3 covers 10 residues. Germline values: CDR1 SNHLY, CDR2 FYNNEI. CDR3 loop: CAIDFHEQYF. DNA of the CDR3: TGTGCCATAGATTTCCACGAGCAGTACTTC.

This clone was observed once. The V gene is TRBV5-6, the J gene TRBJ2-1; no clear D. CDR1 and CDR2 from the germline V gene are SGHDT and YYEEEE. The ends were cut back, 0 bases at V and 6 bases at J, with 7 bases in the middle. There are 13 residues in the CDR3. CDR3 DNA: TGTGCCAGCAGCTTGGACACCCTCAATGAGCAGTTCTTC. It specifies CASSLDTLNEQFF.

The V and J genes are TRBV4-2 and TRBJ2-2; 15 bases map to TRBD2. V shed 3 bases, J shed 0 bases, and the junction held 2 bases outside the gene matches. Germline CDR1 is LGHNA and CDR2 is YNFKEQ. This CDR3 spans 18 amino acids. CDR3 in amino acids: CASSQGLAGGPNTGELFF. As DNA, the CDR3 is TGTGCCAGCAGCCAGGGACTAGCGGGAGGCCCGAACACCGGGGAGCTGTTTTTT.

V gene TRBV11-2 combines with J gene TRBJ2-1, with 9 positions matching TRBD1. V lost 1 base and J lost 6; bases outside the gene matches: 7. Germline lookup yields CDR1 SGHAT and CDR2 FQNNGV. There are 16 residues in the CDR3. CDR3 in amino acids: CASSLGTDRGLNEQFF. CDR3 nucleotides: TGTGCCAGCAGCTTAGGGACGGACAGGGGACTCAATGAGCAGTTCTTC. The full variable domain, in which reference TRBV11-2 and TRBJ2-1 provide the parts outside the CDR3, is EAGVAQSPRYKIIEKRQSVAFWCNPISGHATLYWYQQILGQGPKLLIQFQNNGVVDDSQLPKDRFSAERLKGVDSTLKIQPAKLEDSAVYLCASSLGTDRGLNEQFFGPGTRLTVL.

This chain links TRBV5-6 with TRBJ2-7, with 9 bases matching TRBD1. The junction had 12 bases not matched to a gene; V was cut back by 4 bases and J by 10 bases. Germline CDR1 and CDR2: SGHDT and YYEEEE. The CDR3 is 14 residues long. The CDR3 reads CASSIGQGFLEQYF. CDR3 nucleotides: TGTGCCAGCAGCATTGGACAGGGGTTTTTGGAACAGTACTTC.

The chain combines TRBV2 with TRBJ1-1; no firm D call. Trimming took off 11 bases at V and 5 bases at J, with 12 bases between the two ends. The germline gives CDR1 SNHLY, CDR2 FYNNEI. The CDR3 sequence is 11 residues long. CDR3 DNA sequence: TGTGCCGACACCCCGGGGACTGAAGCTTTCTTT. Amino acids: CADTPGTEAFF.

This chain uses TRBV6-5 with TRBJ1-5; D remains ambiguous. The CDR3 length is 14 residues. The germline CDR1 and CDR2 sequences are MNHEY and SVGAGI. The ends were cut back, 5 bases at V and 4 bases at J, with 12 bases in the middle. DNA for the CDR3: TGTGCCAGCAGTAATGTGGCGGTGAATCAGCCCCAGCATTTT. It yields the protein CASSNVAVNQPQHF.

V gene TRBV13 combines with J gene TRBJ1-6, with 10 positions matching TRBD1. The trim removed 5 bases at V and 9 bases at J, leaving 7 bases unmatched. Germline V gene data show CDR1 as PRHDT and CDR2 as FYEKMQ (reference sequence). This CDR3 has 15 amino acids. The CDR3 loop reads CASSEQRDRGSPLHF. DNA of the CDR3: TGTGCCAGCAGCGAACAACGGGACAGGGGTTCACCCCTCCACTTT.

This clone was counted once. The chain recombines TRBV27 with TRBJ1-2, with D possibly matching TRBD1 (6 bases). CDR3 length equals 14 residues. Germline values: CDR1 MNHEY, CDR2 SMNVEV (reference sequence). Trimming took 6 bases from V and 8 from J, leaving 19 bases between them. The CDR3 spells CASSRGAGLQGYTF. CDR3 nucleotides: TGTGCCAGCAGCCGGGGGGCAGGCCTTCAGGGCTACACCTTC.

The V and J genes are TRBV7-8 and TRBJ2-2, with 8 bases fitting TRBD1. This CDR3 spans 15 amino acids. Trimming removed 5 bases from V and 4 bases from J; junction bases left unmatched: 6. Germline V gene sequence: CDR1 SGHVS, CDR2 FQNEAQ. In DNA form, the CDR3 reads TGTGCCAGCAGCATCGGACAGGGCATCACCGGGGAGCTGTTTTTT. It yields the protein CASSIGQGITGELFF.

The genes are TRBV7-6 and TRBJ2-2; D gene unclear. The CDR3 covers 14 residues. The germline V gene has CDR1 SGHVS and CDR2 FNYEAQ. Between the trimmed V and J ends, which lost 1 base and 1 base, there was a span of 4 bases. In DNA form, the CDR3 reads TGTGCCAGCAGCTTAGGCGGGAACACCGGGGAGCTGTTTTTT. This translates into CASSLGGNTGELFF.

The CDR3 DNA reads TGTGCCAGCAGCGAAAGAAGGGGGTACGAGCAGTACTTC. Amino acid sequence: CASSERRGYEQYF. The V and J genes are TRBV7-9 and TRBJ2-7; possible D gene TRBD1, 6 bases. CDR1 is SEHNR and CDR2 is FQNEAQ in the germline V gene (reference sequence). This CDR3 comprises 13 residues. Trimming took off 5 bases at V and 4 bases at J, with 12 bases between the two ends.

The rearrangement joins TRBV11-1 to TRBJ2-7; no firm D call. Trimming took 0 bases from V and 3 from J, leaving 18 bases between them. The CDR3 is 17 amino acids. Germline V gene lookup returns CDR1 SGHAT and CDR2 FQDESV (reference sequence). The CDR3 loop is CASSLALGEAADYEQYF. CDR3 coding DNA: TGTGCCAGCAGCTTAGCGCTTGGGGAAGCAGCAGACTACGAGCAGTACTTC.

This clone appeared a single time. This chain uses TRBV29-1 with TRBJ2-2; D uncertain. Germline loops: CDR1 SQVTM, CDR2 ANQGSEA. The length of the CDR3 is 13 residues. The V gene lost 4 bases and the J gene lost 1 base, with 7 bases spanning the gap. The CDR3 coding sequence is TGCAGCGTTGTCCGAAAGAACACCGGGGAGCTGTTTTTT. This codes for CSVVRKNTGELFF.

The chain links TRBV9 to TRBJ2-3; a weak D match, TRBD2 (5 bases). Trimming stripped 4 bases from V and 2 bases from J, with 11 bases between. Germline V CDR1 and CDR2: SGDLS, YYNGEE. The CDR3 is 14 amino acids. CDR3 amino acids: CASSLDGITDTQYF. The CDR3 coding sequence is TGTGCCAGCAGCCTAGACGGGATCACAGATACGCAGTATTTT.

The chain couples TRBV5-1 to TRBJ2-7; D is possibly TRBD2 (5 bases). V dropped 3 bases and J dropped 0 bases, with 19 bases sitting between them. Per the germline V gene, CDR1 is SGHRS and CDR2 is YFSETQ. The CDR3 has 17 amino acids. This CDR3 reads CASSSPARAENSYEQYF. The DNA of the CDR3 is TGCGCCAGCAGCTCTCCAGCGCGGGCCGAGAACTCCTACGAGCAGTACTTC.

This chain's CDR3 is CASSYSGARGETQYF. The DNA of the CDR3 is TGTGCCAGCAGTTACTCGGGGGCCAGAGGGGAGACCCAGTACTTC. The rearrangement joins TRBV6-6 to TRBJ2-5; maybe TRBD1 (6 bases). The length of the CDR3 is 15 residues. Germline V gene lookup returns CDR1 MNHNY and CDR2 SVGAGI (reference sequence). The V gene lost 0 bases and the J gene lost 5 bases, with 13 bases spanning the gap.

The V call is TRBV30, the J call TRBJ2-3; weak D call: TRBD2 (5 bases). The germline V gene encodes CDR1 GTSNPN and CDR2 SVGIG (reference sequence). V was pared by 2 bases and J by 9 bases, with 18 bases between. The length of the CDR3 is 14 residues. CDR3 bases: TGTGCCTGGAGTTGGAGTACTAGTGACCGGACGCAGTATTTT. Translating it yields CAWSWSTSDRTQYF.

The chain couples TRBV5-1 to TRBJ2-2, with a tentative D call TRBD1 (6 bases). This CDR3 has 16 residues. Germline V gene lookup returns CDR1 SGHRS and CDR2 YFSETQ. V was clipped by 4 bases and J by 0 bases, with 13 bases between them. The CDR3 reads CASSHLQGPNTGELFF. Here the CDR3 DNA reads TGCGCCAGCAGCCACCTACAGGGACCGAACACCGGGGAGCTGTTTTTT.

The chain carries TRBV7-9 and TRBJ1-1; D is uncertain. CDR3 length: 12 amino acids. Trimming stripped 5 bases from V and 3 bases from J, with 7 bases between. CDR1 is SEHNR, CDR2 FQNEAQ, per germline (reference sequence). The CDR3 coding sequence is TGTGCCAGCAGCGGATGGGACACTGAAGCTTTCTTT. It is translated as CASSGWDTEAFF. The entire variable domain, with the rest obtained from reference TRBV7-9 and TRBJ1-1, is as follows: DTGVSQNPRHKITKRGQNVTFRCDPISEHNRLYWYRQTLGQGPEFLTYFQNEAQLEKSRLLSDRFSAERPKGSFSTLEIQRTEQGDSAMYLCASSGWDTEAFFGQGTRLTVV.

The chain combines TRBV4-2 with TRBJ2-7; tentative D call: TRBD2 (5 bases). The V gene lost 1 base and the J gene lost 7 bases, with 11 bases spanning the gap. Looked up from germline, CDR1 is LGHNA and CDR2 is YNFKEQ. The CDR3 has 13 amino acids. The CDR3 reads CASSQVAPGEQYF. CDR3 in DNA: TGTGCCAGCAGCCAAGTAGCGCCGGGAGAGCAGTACTTC.